Below, 5 T cell receptor beta chains from the same sample are listed, as sequenced in a study of blood T cells in healthy people across ages. Together with a sample-barcoded 5' primer, a J-beta primer mix was included in a second PCR lasting about 6 to 11 cycles. Each CDR3 protein gets one entry after TCRdb re-called the 5' RACE reads with MiXCR. Of 500,000 to 550,000 distinct CDR3 sequences listed, 24% are singletons. These same records also appear under a second study, on T cells of mothers and their children.

The sequenced material came from blood. The source is a boy younger than 18 in good health.

This sequence joins TRBV7-8 and TRBJ1-1; 8 bases line up with TRBD1. CDR1 and CDR2 (germline): SGHVS, FQNEAQ. The CDR3 length is 16 residues. With 5 bases clipped from V and 3 bases from J, the junction kept 11 bases outside the gene matches. The CDR3: CASSRKPGQGDTEAFF. CDR3 DNA sequence: TGTGCCAGCAGCCGGAAACCCGGACAGGGCGACACTGAAGCTTTCTTT.

The rearrangement links TRBV13 to TRBJ1-4; D not resolved. This CDR3 comprises 15 residues. With 5 bases removed from V and 3 bases from J, the gap between germline ends came to 13 bases. Germline assignment: CDR1 PRHDT and CDR2 FYEKMQ (reference sequence). The DNA of the CDR3 is TGTGCCAGCAGCCCCAATGGGCCAGCTAATGAAAAACTGTTTTTT. Protein sequence: CASSPNGPANEKLFF. The full variable domain, rest sourced from reference TRBV13 and TRBJ1-4, is AAGVIQSPRHLIKEKRETATLKCYPIPRHDTVYWYQQGPGQDPQFLISFYEKMQSDKGSIPDRFSAQQFSDYHSELNMSSLELGDSALYFCASSPNGPANEKLFFGSGTQLSVL.

A single count supports this clonotype. This chain connects TRBV29-1 to TRBJ2-5; TRBD2 matches at 7 bases. Germline CDR1 reads SQVTM; CDR2 reads ANQGSEA. The CDR3 runs to 14 residues. Trimming cost V 3 bases and J 5 bases; bases outside gene matches: 9. The CDR3 DNA is TGCAGCGTTGATGATGGTCTAGCGGTGGAGACCCAGTACTTC. This gives the protein CSVDDGLAVETQYF. The entire variable domain, with the rest obtained from reference TRBV29-1 and TRBJ2-5, is as follows: SAVISQKPSRDICQRGTSLTIQCQVDSQVTMMFWYRQQPGQSLTLIATANQGSEATYESGFVIDKFPISRPNLTFSTLTVSNMSPEDSSIYLCSVDDGLAVETQYFGPGTRLLVL.

This clonotype was observed a handful of times. The chain uses TRBV18 and TRBJ1-5, with 10 bases aligning to TRBD1. This CDR3 contains 15 residues. The germline V gene encodes CDR1 KGHSH and CDR2 LQKENI. Trimming removed 3 bases from V and 9 bases from J; junction bases left unmatched: 8. The CDR3 loop reads CASSPERTGGPPQHF. The CDR3 bases are TGTGCCAGCTCACCGGAACGGACAGGGGGACCGCCCCAGCATTTT.

To note about this clonotype: Just one base apart from a much larger clone, this may be a read error. This chain connects TRBV29-1 to TRBJ1-1; D uncertain. This CDR3 is built from 13 residues. The germline CDR1 and CDR2 sequences are SQVTM and ANQGSEA. Trimming took off 3 bases at V and 4 bases at J, with 12 bases between the two ends. CDR3: CSVDGQFATEAFF. CDR3 DNA: TGCAGCGTTGACGGGCAGTTTGCCACTGAAGCTTTCTTT.